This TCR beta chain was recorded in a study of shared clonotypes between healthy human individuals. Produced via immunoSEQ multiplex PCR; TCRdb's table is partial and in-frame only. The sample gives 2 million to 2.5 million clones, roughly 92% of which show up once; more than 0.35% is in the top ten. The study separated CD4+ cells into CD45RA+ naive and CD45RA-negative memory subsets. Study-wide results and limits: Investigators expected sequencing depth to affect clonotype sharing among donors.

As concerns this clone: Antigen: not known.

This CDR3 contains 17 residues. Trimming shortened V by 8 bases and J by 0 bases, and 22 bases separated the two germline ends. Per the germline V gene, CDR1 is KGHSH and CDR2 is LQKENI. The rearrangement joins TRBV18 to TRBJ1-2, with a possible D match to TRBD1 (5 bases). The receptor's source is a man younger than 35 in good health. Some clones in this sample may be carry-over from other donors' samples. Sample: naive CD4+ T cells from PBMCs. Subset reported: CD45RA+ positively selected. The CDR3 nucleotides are TGTGCCAGCGAGCTCTCACCAAACAGGAATACTAACTATGGCTACACCTTC. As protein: CASELSPNRNTNYGYTF.